What follows are 26 T cell receptor beta chains derived from one specimen sequenced in a study of blood T cell repertoires in COVID-19 (dated by TCRdb to about 2020). The library was obtained by the immunoSEQ multiplex PCR assay. Here the immuneACCESS table is served through TCRdb, limited to in-frame sequences with V and J called. Missing clones are a known gap in these copies; in checked studies unresolved V genes cover under half, and the rest lacks a known reason. This sample has about 67,000 clones in its table, and about 83% of those were observed once. The top ten clonotypes cover roughly 19% of the sample. The sequenced sample was peripheral blood. The origin of the receptors is an elderly woman with acute or convalescent COVID-19.

The chain is built from TRBV6-6 and TRBJ1-3; D not resolved. This CDR3 region has 15 residues. Trimming took off 7 bases at V and 0 bases at J, with 13 bases between the two ends. Germline assignment: CDR1 MNHNY and CDR2 SVGAGI (reference sequence). The CDR3 region is CASTPDWNSGNTIYF. CDR3 nucleotides: TGTGCCAGCACCCCGGACTGGAACTCTGGAAACACCATATATTTT.

V is TRBV5-1 and J is TRBJ2-7; weak D call: TRBD2 (5 bases). CDR3 length: 14 amino acids. Per the germline V gene, CDR1 is SGHRS and CDR2 is YFSETQ. V gave up 0 bases and J gave up 4 bases, with 11 bases separating them. The chain's CDR3 is CASSLEVREYEQYF. The CDR3 DNA reads as TGCGCCAGCAGCTTGGAGGTGAGGGAATACGAGCAGTACTTC. Combining the CDR3 with reference TRBV5-1 and TRBJ2-7 gives the whole variable domain KAGVTQTPRYLIKTRGQQVTLSCSPISGHRSVSWYQQTPGQGLQFLFEYFSETQRNKGNFPGRFSGRQFSNSRSEMNVSTLELGDSALYLCASSLEVREYEQYFGPGTRLTVT.

The chain employs TRBV7-8 and TRBJ2-1, with 9 bases that match TRBD2. There are 18 residues in the CDR3. V lost 5 bases and J lost 0; bases outside the gene matches: 11. Looked up from germline, CDR1 is SGHVS and CDR2 is FQNEAQ. The CDR3 is CASSTTRTSVSSYNEQFF. CDR3 coding DNA: TGTGCCAGCAGCACAACAAGGACTAGCGTGAGCTCCTACAATGAGCAGTTCTTC. The variable domain in full, with the rest retrieved from reference TRBV7-8 and TRBJ2-1, is GAGVSQSPRYKVAKRGQDVALRCDPISGHVSLFWYQQALGQGPEFLTYFQNEAQLDKSGLPSDRFFAERPEGSVSTLKIQRTQQEDSAVYLCASSTTRTSVSSYNEQFFGPGTRLTVL.

The gene calls are TRBV7-8 and TRBJ2-7, with 9 positions matching TRBD1. The CDR3 is made up of 13 amino acids. Germline lookup yields CDR1 SGHVS and CDR2 FQNEAQ. The V segment lost 6 bases and the J segment 5 bases; nucleotides outside the gene matches: 5. The CDR3 is CASSSDRGNEQYF. CDR3 coding DNA: TGTGCCAGCAGTTCGGACAGGGGCAACGAGCAGTACTTC.

The chain links TRBV27 to TRBJ2-3; 8 bases are a match to TRBD2. The CDR3 is made up of 15 amino acids. V lost 6 bases to trimming and J lost 0 bases; unmatched junction nucleotides: 5. Germline loops: CDR1 MNHEY, CDR2 SMNVEV (reference sequence). The CDR3 sequence is CASRLSGISTDTQYF. As DNA, the CDR3 is TGTGCCAGCAGGCTTAGCGGGATAAGCACAGATACGCAGTATTTT.

This sequence joins TRBV7-9 and TRBJ2-7; TRBD2 might be the D (5 bases). Trimming stripped 5 bases from V and 5 bases from J, with 13 bases between. The CDR3 extends over 13 amino acids. Germline lookup yields CDR1 SEHNR and CDR2 FQNEAQ (reference sequence). The CDR3: CASSPGSSNEQYF. DNA for the CDR3: TGTGCCAGCAGCCCGGGAAGTAGCAACGAGCAGTACTTC.

The chain has TRBV18 and TRBJ2-7; no clear D. Germline V CDR1 and CDR2: KGHSH, LQKENI. The CDR3 contains 14 residues. Trimming cost V 3 bases and J 4 bases, with 13 bases left between them. The CDR3 spells CASSPLPFPYEQYF. CDR3 sequence (DNA): TGTGCCAGCTCACCCCTCCCCTTTCCTTACGAGCAGTACTTC.

The chain has TRBV6-6 and TRBJ1-2, with 7 bases fitting TRBD1. The trim removed 5 bases at V and 4 bases at J, leaving 7 bases unmatched. Germline CDR1 reads MNHNY; CDR2 reads SVGAGI (reference sequence). The CDR3 consists of 14 residues. The DNA for the CDR3 is TGTGCCAGCAGTGACGCAGGGGGAACCTATGGCTACACCTTC. Translation gives CASSDAGGTYGYTF.

The genes are TRBV19 and TRBJ1-1, with 7 bases matching TRBD1. Germline V lookup: CDR1 LNHDA, CDR2 SQIVND (reference sequence). Trimming removed 5 bases from V and 1 base from J; junction bases left unmatched: 13. The CDR3 runs to 17 residues. The CDR3 is CASSQTGWALPNTEAFF. The DNA of the CDR3 is TGTGCCAGTAGTCAGACAGGGTGGGCTCTACCGAACACTGAAGCTTTCTTT.

This chain connects TRBV7-8 to TRBJ2-7; tentatively, D is TRBD1 (6 bases). Germline V lookup: CDR1 SGHVS, CDR2 FQNEAQ. The V gene lost 5 bases and the J gene lost 0 bases, with 17 bases spanning the gap. The CDR3 runs to 16 residues. The CDR3 DNA follows: TGTGCCAGCAGCCCAATGTGGACAGTCCCCTCCTACGAGCAGTACTTC. Protein sequence: CASSPMWTVPSYEQYF.

The gene calls are TRBV30 and TRBJ1-3; a weak D match, TRBD1 (5 bases). The V gene lost 5 bases and the J gene lost 4 bases, with 15 bases spanning the gap. Per germline, CDR1 GTSNPN and CDR2 SVGIG (reference sequence). The CDR3 length is 14 residues. CDR3 in amino acids: CAWVQTDLGNTIYF. Here the CDR3 DNA reads TGTGCCTGGGTCCAGACAGATCTAGGAAACACCATATATTTT.

The chain links TRBV6-4 to TRBJ2-7; 8 bases align to TRBD2. The CDR3 covers 14 residues. Germline V gene sequence: CDR1 MRHNA, CDR2 SNTAGT. Trimming cost V 7 bases and J 9 bases; bases outside gene matches: 14. CDR3 amino acids: CASTREVAGYGQYF. In DNA, the CDR3 is TGTGCCAGCACGAGGGAAGTAGCGGGGTATGGGCAGTACTTC.

The chain is built from TRBV4-2 and TRBJ2-1; TRBD2 matches at 7 bases. Germline lookup yields CDR1 LGHNA and CDR2 YNFKEQ. The CDR3 loop spans 17 amino acids. After removal of 0 bases from V and 5 bases from J, the junction contained 10 bases not matched to a gene. CDR3 in DNA: TGTGCCAGCAGCCAAGACCTCCGGGACTACATTAACAATGAGCAGTTCTTC. Protein sequence: CASSQDLRDYINNEQFF.

The chain recombines TRBV5-1 with TRBJ2-1; possible D gene TRBD2, 5 bases. Germline V gene data show CDR1 as SGHRS and CDR2 as YFSETQ. V lost 4 bases and J lost 3, with 23 bases in between. The CDR3 has 18 amino acids. The CDR3 spells CASSPASLALTNYNEQFF. DNA of the CDR3: TGCGCCAGCAGCCCGGCCAGCCTAGCCTTAACGAACTACAATGAGCAGTTCTTC.

The chain employs TRBV2 and TRBJ1-6; D not certain. The V and J ends lost 1 base and 10 bases respectively, with 11 bases between them. Per germline, CDR1 SNHLY and CDR2 FYNNEI. The CDR3 sequence is 14 residues long. The CDR3 sequence: CASSEVFVRSPLHF. The DNA of the CDR3 is TGTGCCAGCAGTGAAGTTTTCGTCAGGTCACCCCTCCACTTT.

To note about this clone: The same CDR3 can be traced to other DNA sequences in this sample. This rearrangement joins TRBV15 to TRBJ1-5; D remains unclear. Trimming left V 0 bases short and J 5 bases short, with 11 bases between. CDR3 length equals 15 residues. CDR1 and CDR2 (germline): LNHNV, YYDKDF (reference sequence). The CDR3, as DNA: TGTGCCACCAGCAGAGATCGGGGTGAGCATCAGCCCCAGCATTTT. As protein: CATSRDRGEHQPQHF.

The V call is TRBV3-1 (or the pseudogene TRBV3-2), the J call TRBJ1-5, with a tentative D call TRBD1 (5 bases). There are 15 residues in the CDR3. Germline V gives CDR1 LGHDT, CDR2 YNNKEL (reference sequence). V was trimmed by 0 bases and J by 7 bases, leaving 13 bases between them. The CDR3 here is CASSQDRGLGQPQHF. The CDR3 nucleotides read TGTGCCAGCAGCCAAGATCGGGGACTCGGGCAGCCCCAGCATTTT.

This clone appeared a single time. This chain connects TRBV28 to TRBJ2-2; TRBD2 aligns across 8 bases. Germline V CDR1 and CDR2: MDHEN, SYDVKM. With 6 bases clipped from V and 9 bases from J, the junction kept 12 bases outside the gene matches. The CDR3 loop spans 15 amino acids. The CDR3 is CASRHDGLAGRELFF. In nucleotides, the CDR3 is TGTGCCAGCAGGCATGACGGACTAGCTGGCCGGGAGCTGTTTTTT.

The V call is TRBV27, the J call TRBJ1-1, with TRBD1 matching 8 bases. Germline CDR1 MNHEY, CDR2 SMNVEV (reference sequence). CDR3 size: 15 residues. After removal of 5 bases from V and 0 bases from J, the junction contained 5 bases not matched to a gene. In nucleotides, the CDR3 is TGTGCCAGCAGTCCGACAGGGGTCCTGAACACTGAAGCTTTCTTT. This codes for CASSPTGVLNTEAFF.

The chain is built from TRBV29-1 and TRBJ1-2, with TRBD1 identical over 7 bases. V was pared by 7 bases and J by 8 bases, with 7 bases of the junction left unmatched. The CDR3 has 11 amino acids. CDR1 and CDR2 from the germline V gene are SQVTM and ANQGSEA. CDR3 nucleotides: TGCAGCGAATGGACAGGTGGGGGCTACACCTTC. This encodes CSEWTGGGYTF.

This chain joins TRBV5-6 and TRBJ1-1, with D maybe TRBD1 (5 bases). Looked up from germline, CDR1 is SGHDT and CDR2 is YYEEEE. The CDR3 length is 11 residues. The V gene lost 5 bases and the J gene lost 4 bases, with 6 bases spanning the gap. Written as DNA, the CDR3 is TGTGCCAGCAGTAGGGGCACTGAAGCTTTCTTT. Amino acid sequence: CASSRGTEAFF.

This clone was recorded once. The chain couples TRBV6-5 to TRBJ1-4, with D unresolved. Germline V gene lookup returns CDR1 MNHEY and CDR2 SVGAGI. CDR3 length: 14 residues. Trimming removed 5 bases from V and 4 bases from J, with 11 bases in between. The CDR3 reads CASSREGGNEKLFF. In nucleotides, the CDR3 is TGTGCCAGCAGTAGGGAGGGTGGTAATGAAAAACTGTTTTTT.

This chain links TRBV27 with TRBJ2-1; the D gene is possibly TRBD2 (6 bases). Germline lookup yields CDR1 MNHEY and CDR2 SMNVEV (reference sequence). Trimming removed 6 bases from V and 9 bases from J, with 18 bases in between. CDR3 size: 14 residues. The CDR3 loop reads CASRGLLEGGEQFF. DNA of the CDR3: TGTGCCAGCAGGGGACTCCTGGAGGGTGGTGAGCAGTTCTTC.

The V call is TRBV4-1, the J call TRBJ2-7, with 8 bases that match TRBD1. The CDR3 runs 15 residues. V shed 4 bases, J shed 2 bases, and the junction held 7 bases outside the gene matches. Germline V gene lookup returns CDR1 MGHRA and CDR2 YSYEKL. The CDR3 spells CASSPSQDRAYEQYF. CDR3 sequence (DNA): TGCGCCAGCAGCCCCAGTCAGGACAGGGCCTACGAGCAGTACTTC.

The chain joins TRBV28 to TRBJ2-3, with 7 bases that match TRBD1. This CDR3 has 13 amino acids. Germline CDR1 MDHEN, CDR2 SYDVKM. J was trimmed by 11 bases and V by 6 bases; bases with no gene match: 11. CDR3 sequence reads: CASSPDRVWMQYF. CDR3 bases: TGTGCCAGCAGCCCCGACAGGGTCTGGATGCAGTATTTT. Using reference TRBV28 and TRBJ2-3 for the parts outside the CDR3, the full variable domain is DVKVTQSSRYLVKRTGEKVFLECVQDMDHENMFWYRQDPGLGLRLIYFSYDVKMKEKGDIPEGYSVSREKKERFSLILESASTNQTSMYLCASSPDRVWMQYFGPGTRLTVL.

The chain combines TRBV6-5 with TRBJ2-2, with a weak D call TRBD1 (5 bases). Per the germline V gene, CDR1 is MNHEY and CDR2 is SVGAGI. The ends were cut back, 7 bases at V and 4 bases at J, with 16 bases in the middle. There are 15 residues in the CDR3. Here the CDR3 DNA reads TGTGCCAGCAAAGGGGTTCTAGGGCGCACCGGGGAGCTGTTTTTT. This translates into CASKGVLGRTGELFF.